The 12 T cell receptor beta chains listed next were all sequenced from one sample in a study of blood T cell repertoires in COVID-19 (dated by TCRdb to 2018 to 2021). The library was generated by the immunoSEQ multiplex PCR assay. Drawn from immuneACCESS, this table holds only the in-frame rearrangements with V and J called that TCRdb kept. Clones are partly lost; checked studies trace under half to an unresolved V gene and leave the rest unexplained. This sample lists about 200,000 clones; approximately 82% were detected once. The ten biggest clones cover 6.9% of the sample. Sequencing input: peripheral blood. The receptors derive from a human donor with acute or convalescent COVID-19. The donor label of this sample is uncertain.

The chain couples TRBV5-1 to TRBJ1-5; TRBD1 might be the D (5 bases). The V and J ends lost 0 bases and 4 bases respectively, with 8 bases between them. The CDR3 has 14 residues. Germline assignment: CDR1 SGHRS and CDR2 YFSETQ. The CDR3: CASSLGGPNQPQHF. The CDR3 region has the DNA TGCGCCAGCAGCTTGGGGGGCCCGAATCAGCCCCAGCATTTT.

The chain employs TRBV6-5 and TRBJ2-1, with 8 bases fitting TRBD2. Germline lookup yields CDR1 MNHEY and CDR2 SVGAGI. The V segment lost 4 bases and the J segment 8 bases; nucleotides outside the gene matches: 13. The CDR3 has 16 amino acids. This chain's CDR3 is CASSFSVAGFIDEQFF. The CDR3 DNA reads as TGTGCCAGCAGTTTCAGTGTAGCGGGATTTATCGATGAGCAGTTCTTC.

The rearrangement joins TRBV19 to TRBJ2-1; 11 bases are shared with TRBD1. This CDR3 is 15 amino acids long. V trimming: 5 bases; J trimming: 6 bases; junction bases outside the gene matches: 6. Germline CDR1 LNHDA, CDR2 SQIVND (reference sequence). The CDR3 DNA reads TGTGCCAGTAGTTCCCTGGGGACAGGGGGCAATGAGCAGTTCTTC. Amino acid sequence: CASSSLGTGGNEQFF.

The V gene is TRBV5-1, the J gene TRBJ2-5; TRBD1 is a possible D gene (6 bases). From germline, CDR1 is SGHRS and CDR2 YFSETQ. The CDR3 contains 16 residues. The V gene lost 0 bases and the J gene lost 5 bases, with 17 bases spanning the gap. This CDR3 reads CASSLGGRPPQETQYF. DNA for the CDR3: TGCGCCAGCAGCTTGGGGGGGCGTCCTCCGCAGGAGACCCAGTACTTC.

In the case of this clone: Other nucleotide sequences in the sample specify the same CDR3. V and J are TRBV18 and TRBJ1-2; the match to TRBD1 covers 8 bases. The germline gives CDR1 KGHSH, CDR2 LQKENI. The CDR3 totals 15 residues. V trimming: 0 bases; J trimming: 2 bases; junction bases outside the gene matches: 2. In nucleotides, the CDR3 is TGTGCCAGCTCACCACCCGGACAGGGCAACTATGGCTACACCTTC. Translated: CASSPPGQGNYGYTF.

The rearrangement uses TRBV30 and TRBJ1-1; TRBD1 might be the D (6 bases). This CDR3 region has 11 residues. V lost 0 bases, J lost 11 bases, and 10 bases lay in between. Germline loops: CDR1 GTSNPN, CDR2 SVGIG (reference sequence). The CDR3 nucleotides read TGTGCCTGGAGTGTACTCCAGGGGGCTTTCTTT. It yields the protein CAWSVLQGAFF.

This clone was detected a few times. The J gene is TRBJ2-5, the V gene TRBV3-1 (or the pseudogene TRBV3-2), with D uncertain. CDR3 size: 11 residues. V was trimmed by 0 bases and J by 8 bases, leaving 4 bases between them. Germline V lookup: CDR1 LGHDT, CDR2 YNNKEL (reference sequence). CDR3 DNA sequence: TGTGCCAGCAGCCAAGATATAACCCAGTACTTC. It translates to CASSQDITQYF.

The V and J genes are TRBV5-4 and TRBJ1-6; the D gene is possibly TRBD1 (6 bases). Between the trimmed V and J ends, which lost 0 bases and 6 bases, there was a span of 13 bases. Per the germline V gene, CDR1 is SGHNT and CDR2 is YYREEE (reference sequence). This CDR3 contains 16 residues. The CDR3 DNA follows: TGTGCCAGCAGCTTGGGCGAGACAGGTCGTAATTCACCCCTCCACTTT. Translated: CASSLGETGRNSPLHF.

The CDR3 sequence is CSAGTGGNTEAFF. The CDR3 coding sequence is TGCAGCGCTGGGACAGGGGGAAACACTGAAGCTTTCTTT. The V gene is TRBV29-1, the J gene TRBJ1-1; 11 nucleotides agree with TRBD1. The germline V gene encodes CDR1 SQVTM and CDR2 ANQGSEA. The length of the CDR3 is 13 residues. V lost 7 bases and J lost 2; bases outside the gene matches: 3.

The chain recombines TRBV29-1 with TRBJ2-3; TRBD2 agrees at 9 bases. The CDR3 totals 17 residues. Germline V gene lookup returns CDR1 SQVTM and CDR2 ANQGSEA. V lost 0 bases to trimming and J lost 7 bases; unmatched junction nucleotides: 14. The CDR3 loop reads CSVEDQGEGTSKYTQYF. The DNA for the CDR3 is TGCAGCGTTGAAGATCAGGGAGAGGGGACTAGCAAATATACGCAGTATTTT.

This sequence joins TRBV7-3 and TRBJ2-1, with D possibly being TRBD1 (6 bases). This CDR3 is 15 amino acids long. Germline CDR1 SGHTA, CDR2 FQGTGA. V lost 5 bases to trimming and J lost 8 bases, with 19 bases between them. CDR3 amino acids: CASSPSADRTDEQFF. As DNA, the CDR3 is TGTGCCAGCAGCCCATCAGCCGACAGGACGGATGAGCAGTTCTTC. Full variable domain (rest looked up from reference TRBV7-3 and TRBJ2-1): GAGVSQTPSNKVTEKGKYVELRCDPISGHTALYWYRQSLGQGPEFLIYFQGTGAADDSGLPNDRFFAVRPEGSVSTLKIQRTERGDSAVYLCASSPSADRTDEQFFGPGTRLTVL.

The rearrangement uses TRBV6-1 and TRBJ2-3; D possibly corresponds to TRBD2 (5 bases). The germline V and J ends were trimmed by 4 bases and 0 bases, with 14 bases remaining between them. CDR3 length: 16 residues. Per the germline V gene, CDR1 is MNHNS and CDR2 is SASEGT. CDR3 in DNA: TGTGCCAGCAGTGCTATGGGGAGTACTAGCACAGATACGCAGTATTTT. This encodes CASSAMGSTSTDTQYF.